This TCR beta chain was observed in a study of Ad26.COV2.S vaccination and SARS-CoV-2 variants. Treatment meaning: around 19 received Ad26.COV2.S at low or high dose, single or two shots; five or six received placebo; per-sample allocation not given. The samples were gathered on day 63 after the first injection of vaccine or placebo. V was shortened by 4 bases and J by 3 bases, with 6 bases between the two germline ends. The germline gives CDR1 ENHRY, CDR2 SYGVKD. The CDR3 is 12 residues long. Profiling relied on immunoSEQ multiplex PCR, and the TCRdb table lists in-frame clones only, not all of them. The sample records approximately 420,000 clones, approximately 86% being singletons. This clone was found a few times. The antigen is not known. The study, taken as a whole, reports: There was a possibility that the TCR breadth and depth analyses underestimated total T cell responses.

Sequenced material: peripheral blood, taken in a trial of Ad26.COV2.S vaccine versus placebo. The source is a person between 18 and 60 years old who received the Ad26.COV2.S COVID-19 vaccine or a placebo. V is TRBV10-3 and J is TRBJ1-1; D unclear. The CDR3 loop reads CAISGGDTEAFF. The CDR3 coding sequence is TGTGCCATCAGTGGGGGAGACACTGAAGCTTTCTTT.